This T cell receptor (beta chain) was sequenced for a study of blood T cell repertoires in COVID-19. Clones were sequenced by immunoSEQ multiplex PCR, and TCRdb holds only the in-frame ones, with some missing. Seen here are under 200,000 clones, 60% to 85% observed once, and the top ten hold roughly 8.3%. The CDR3 extends over 15 amino acids. Germline CDR1 is SGHTA and CDR2 is FQGNSA. V was clipped by 5 bases and J by 0 bases; unmatched bases: 4. The receptor was derived from a man between 60 and 75 years old with acute or convalescent COVID-19. The gene calls are TRBV7-2 and TRBJ2-1; 7 positions match TRBD1. Sequenced input: peripheral blood. The CDR3 sequence: CASSPRDSSYNEQFF. CDR3 coding DNA: TGTGCCAGCAGCCCCCGGGACAGCTCCTACAATGAGCAGTTCTTC.